Included here is one T cell receptor beta chain sequence, with context. A junction end diverges from the germline sequence, so it may reflect a read error. This sample is drawn from a study of CD8+CD57+ T cells in acquired aplastic anemia. The CDR3 has 14 residues. The germline V gene encodes CDR1 ENHRY and CDR2 SYGVKD. Researchers used genomic DNA as the template to profile TCR beta VDJ and CDR3. Each CDR3 protein is one row after TCRdb ran MiXCR on the reads. The repertoire includes 33,000 or so distinct CDR3 sequences, 76% of them detected once, and approximately 22% sits in the top ten. The genes are TRBV10-3 and TRBJ2-7; maybe TRBD1 (6 bases). Sample: sorted CD4+, CD8+, or CD8+CD57+ T cells (not recorded which) from PBMCs. The receptor comes from a human donor in good health, serving as a control. CDR3 residues: CASSESDRTYEQYF. CDR3 nucleotide sequence: TGTGCCAGCAGTGAATCGGACAGAACCTACGAGCAGTACTTC.